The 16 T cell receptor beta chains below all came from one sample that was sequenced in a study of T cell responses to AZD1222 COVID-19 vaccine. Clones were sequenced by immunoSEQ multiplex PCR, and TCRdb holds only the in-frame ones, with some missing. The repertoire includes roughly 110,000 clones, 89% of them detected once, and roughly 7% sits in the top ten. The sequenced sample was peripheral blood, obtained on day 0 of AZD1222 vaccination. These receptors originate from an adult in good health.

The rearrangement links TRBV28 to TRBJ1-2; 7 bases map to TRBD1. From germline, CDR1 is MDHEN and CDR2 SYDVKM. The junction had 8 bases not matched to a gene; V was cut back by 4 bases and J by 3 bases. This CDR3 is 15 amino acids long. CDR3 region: CASSWGTAKHYGYTF. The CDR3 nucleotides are TGTGCCAGCAGTTGGGGGACAGCTAAACACTATGGCTACACCTTC.

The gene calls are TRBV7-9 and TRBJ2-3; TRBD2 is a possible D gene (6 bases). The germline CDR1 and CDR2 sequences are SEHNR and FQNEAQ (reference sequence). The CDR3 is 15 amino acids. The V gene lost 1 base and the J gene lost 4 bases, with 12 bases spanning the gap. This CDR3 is CASSLDLGRADTQYF. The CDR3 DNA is TGTGCCAGCAGCTTAGATCTCGGGAGAGCAGATACGCAGTATTTT.

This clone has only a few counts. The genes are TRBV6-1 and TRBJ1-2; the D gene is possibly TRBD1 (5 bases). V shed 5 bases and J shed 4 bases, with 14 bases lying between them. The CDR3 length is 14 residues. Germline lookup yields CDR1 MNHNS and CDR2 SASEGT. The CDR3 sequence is CASSQDRQLYGYTF. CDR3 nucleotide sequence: TGTGCCAGCAGTCAAGACAGACAACTCTATGGCTACACCTTC.

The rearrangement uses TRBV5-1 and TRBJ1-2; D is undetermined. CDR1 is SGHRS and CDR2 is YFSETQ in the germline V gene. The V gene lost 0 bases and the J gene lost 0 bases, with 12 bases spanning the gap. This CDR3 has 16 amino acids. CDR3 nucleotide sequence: TGCGCCAGCAGCTTGGAACCATCCTTGGCTAACTATGGCTACACCTTC. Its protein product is CASSLEPSLANYGYTF.

The CDR3 bases are TGTGCCAGCAGCTTGAGGACAGGGGAAGAGACCCAGTACTTC. This translates into CASSLRTGEETQYF. The V gene is TRBV5-4, the J gene TRBJ2-5; the match to TRBD1 covers 9 bases. Germline lookup yields CDR1 SGHNT and CDR2 YYREEE (reference sequence). The CDR3 length is 14 residues. The J segment lost 3 bases and the V segment lost 1 base, leaving 1 base of the junction unmatched.

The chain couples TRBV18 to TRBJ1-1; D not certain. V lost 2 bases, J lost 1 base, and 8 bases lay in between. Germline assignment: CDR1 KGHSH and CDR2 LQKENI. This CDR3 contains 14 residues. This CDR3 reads CASSPTGWNTEAFF. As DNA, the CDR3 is TGTGCCAGCTCACCAACGGGGTGGAACACTGAAGCTTTCTTT.

In DNA, the CDR3 is TGTGCCAGCAGTTTAGTATTCAGTTCCTCGGGGGGCTACACCTTC. Its protein is CASSLVFSSSGGYTF. The chain joins TRBV28 to TRBJ1-2; D is ambiguous. Germline CDR1 MDHEN, CDR2 SYDVKM. V shed 2 bases and J shed 8 bases, with 18 bases lying between them. This CDR3 is 15 amino acids long.

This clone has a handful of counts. Here the CDR3 reads CAISESGTLYEQYF. CDR3 sequence (DNA): TGTGCCATCAGTGAGTCCGGGACCCTCTACGAGCAGTACTTC. This chain joins TRBV10-3 and TRBJ2-7; D is tentatively TRBD1 or TRBD2 (5 bases each). Germline values: CDR1 ENHRY, CDR2 SYGVKD. CDR3 length: 14 residues. V gave up 0 bases and J gave up 3 bases, with 9 bases separating them.

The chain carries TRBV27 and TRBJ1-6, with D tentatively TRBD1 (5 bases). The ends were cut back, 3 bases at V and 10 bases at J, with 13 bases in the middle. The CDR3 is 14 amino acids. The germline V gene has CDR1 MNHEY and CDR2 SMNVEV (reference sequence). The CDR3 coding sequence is TGTGCCAGCAGTTTCGTAGGACAACGCTCACCCCTCCACTTT. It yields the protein CASSFVGQRSPLHF.

The CDR3 spells CATSDPTGTVQETQYF. The CDR3 coding sequence is TGTGCCACCAGTGATCCTACTGGGACAGTTCAAGAGACCCAGTACTTC. The genes are TRBV24-1 and TRBJ2-5; 7 bases agree with TRBD1. Unmatched junction bases numbered 8, after V lost 3 bases and J lost 2 bases. Looked up from germline, CDR1 is KGHDR and CDR2 is SFDVKD. The CDR3 covers 16 residues.

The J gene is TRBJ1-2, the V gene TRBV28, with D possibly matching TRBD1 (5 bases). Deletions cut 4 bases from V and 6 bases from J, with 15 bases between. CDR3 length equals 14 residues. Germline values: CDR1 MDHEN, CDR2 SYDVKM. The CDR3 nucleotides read TGTGCCAGCAGTTCCCCCGCAGGGTTAAATGGCTACACCTTC. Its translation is CASSSPAGLNGYTF.

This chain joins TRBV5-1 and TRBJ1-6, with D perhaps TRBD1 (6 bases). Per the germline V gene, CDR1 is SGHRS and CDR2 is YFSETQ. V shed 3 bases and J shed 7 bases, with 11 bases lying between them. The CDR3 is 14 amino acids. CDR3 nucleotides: TGCGCCAGCAGCTCGGAAACAGGGAATTCACCCCTCCACTTT. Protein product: CASSSETGNSPLHF.

The chain's CDR3 is CASSLAREHGYTF. CDR3 nucleotides: TGCGCCAGCAGCTTGGCGCGGGAGCATGGCTACACCTTC. The rearrangement joins TRBV5-1 to TRBJ1-2; no clear D gene. V lost 0 bases and J 6 bases, leaving 9 bases between the germline ends. The germline V gene encodes CDR1 SGHRS and CDR2 YFSETQ. The CDR3 runs to 13 residues.

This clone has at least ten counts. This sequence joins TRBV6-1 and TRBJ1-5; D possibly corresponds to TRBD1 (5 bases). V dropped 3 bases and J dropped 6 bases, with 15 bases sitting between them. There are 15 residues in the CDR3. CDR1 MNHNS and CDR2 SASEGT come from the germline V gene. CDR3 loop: CASSEGEPGGQPQHF. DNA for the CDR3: TGTGCCAGCAGTGAGGGTGAACCGGGGGGTCAGCCCCAGCATTTT.

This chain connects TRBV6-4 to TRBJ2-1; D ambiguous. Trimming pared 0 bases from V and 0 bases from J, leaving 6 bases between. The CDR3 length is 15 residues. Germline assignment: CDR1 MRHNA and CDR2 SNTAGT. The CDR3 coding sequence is TGTGCCAGCAGTGACTCCTTGGCCTCCTACAATGAGCAGTTCTTC. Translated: CASSDSLASYNEQFF.

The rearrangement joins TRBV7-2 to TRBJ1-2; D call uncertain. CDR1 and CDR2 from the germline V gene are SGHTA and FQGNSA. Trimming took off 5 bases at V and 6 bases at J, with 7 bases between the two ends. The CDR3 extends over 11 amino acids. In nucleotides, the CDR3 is TGTGCCAGCAGCCCTGGACATGGCTACACCTTC. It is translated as CASSPGHGYTF.